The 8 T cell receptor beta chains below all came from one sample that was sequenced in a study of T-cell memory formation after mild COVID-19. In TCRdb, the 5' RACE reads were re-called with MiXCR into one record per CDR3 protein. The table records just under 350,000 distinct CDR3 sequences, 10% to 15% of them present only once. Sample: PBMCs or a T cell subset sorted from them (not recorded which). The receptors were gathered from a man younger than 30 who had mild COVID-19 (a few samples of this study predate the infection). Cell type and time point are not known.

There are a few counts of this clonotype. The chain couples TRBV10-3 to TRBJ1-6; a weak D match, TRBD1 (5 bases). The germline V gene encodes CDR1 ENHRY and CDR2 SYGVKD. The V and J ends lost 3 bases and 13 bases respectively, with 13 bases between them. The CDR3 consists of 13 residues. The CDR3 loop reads CAISEAGGSPLHF. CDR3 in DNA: TGTGCCATCAGTGAAGCTGGGGGATCGCCCCTCCACTTT.

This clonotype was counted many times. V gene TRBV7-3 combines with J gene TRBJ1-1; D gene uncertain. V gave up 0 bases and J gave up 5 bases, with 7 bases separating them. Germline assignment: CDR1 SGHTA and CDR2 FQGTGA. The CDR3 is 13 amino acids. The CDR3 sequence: CASSLTQATEAFF. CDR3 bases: TGTGCCAGCAGCTTAACGCAGGCAACTGAAGCTTTCTTT.

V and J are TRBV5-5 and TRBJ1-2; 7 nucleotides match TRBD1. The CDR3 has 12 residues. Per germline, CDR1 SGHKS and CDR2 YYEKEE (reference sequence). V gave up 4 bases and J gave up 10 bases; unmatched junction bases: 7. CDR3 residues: CASSKGDSFYTF. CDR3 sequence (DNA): TGTGCCAGCAGCAAGGGGGACAGCTTCTACACCTTC.

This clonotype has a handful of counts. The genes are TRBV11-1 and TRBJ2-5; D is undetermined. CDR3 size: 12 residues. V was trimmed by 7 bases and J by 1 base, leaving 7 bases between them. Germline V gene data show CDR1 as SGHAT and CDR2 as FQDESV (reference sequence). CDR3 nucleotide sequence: TGTGCCAGCACCGGGCCCCAAGAGACCCAGTACTTC. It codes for CASTGPQETQYF.

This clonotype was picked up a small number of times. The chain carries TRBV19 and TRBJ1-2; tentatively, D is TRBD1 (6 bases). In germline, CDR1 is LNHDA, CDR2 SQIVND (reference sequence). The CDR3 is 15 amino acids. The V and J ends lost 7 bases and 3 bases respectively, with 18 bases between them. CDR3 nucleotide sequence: TGTGCCAGTACCGACGACCGGGGGGGCGACTATGGCTACACCTTC. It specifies CASTDDRGGDYGYTF.

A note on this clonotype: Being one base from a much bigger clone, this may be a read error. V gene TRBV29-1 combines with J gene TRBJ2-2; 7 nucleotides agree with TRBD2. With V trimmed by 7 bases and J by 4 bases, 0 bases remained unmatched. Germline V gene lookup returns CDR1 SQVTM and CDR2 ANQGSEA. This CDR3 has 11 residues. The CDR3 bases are TGCAGCGGGGGGGGCACCGGGGAGCTGTTTTTT. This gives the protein CSGGGTGELFF.

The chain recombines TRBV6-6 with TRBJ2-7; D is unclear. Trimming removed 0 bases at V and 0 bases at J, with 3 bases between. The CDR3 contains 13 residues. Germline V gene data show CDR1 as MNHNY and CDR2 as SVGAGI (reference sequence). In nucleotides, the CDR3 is TGTGCCAGCAGTTACTCGAACTCCTACGAGCAGTACGTC. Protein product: CASSYSNSYEQYV.

CDR3 loop: CASSPGAVYGYTF. The CDR3 region has the DNA TGTGCCAGCAGCCCCGGGGCGGTTTATGGCTACACCTTC. The J gene is TRBJ1-2, the V gene TRBV7-2; weak D call: TRBD1 (5 bases). V lost 5 bases and J 5 bases, leaving 12 bases between the germline ends. The CDR3 length is 13 residues. Germline lookup yields CDR1 SGHTA and CDR2 FQGNSA.